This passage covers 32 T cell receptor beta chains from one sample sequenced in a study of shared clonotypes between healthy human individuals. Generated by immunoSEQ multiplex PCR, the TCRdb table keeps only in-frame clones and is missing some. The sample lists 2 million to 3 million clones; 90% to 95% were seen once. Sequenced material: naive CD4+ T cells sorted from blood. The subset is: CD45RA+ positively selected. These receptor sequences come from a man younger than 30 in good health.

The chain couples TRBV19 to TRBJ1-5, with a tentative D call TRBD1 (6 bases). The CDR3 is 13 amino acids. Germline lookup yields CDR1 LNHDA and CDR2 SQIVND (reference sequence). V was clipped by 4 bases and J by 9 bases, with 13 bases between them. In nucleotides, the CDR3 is TGTGCCAGTAGTAACCAGGCCAGGGGGCCCCAGCATTTT. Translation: CASSNQARGPQHF. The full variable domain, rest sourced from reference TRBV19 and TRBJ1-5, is DGGITQSPKYLFRKEGQNVTLSCEQNLNHDAMYWYRQDPGQGLRLIYYSQIVNDFQKGDIAEGYSVSREKKESFPLTVTSAQKNPTAFYLCASSNQARGPQHFGDGTRLSIL.

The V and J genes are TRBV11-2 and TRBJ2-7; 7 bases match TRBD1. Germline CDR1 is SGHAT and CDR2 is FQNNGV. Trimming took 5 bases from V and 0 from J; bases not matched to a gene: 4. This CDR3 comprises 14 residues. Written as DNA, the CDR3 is TGTGCCAGCAGCCAAGACAGGGCCTCCTACGAGCAGTACTTC. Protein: CASSQDRASYEQYF. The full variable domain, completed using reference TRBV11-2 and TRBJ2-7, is EAGVAQSPRYKIIEKRQSVAFWCNPISGHATLYWYQQILGQGPKLLIQFQNNGVVDDSQLPKDRFSAERLKGVDSTLKIQPAKLEDSAVYLCASSQDRASYEQYFGPGTRLTVT.

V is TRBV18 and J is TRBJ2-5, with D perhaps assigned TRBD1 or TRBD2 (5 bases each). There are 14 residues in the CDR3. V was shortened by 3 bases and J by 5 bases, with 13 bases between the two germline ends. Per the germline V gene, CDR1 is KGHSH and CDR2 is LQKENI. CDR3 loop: CASSPTWGWETQYF. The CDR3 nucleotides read TGTGCCAGCTCACCGACCTGGGGGTGGGAGACCCAGTACTTC.

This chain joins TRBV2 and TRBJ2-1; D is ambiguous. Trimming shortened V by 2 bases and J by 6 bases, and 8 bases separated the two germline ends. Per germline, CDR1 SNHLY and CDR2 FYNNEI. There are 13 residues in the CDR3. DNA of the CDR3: TGTGCCAGCAGTGAAATCCGGGTCAATGAGCAGTTCTTC. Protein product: CASSEIRVNEQFF. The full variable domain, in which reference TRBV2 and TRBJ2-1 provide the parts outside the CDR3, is EPEVTQTPSHQVTQMGQEVILRCVPISNHLYFYWYRQILGQKVEFLVSFYNNEISEKSEIFDDQFSVERPDGSNFTLKIRSTKLEDSAMYFCASSEIRVNEQFFGPGTRLTVL.

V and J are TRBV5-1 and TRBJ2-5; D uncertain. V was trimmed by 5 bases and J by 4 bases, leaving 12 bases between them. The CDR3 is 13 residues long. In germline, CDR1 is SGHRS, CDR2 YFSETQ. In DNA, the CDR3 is TGCGCCAGCAGTGTATGGGCAGGAGAGACCCAGTACTTC. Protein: CASSVWAGETQYF.

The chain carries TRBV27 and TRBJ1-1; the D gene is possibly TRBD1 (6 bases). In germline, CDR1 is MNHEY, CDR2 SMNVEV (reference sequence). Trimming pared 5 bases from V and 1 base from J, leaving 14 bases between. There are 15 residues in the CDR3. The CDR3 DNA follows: TGTGCCAGCAGTCTAGGGGGGCTGAGGAACACTGAAGCTTTCTTT. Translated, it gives CASSLGGLRNTEAFF.

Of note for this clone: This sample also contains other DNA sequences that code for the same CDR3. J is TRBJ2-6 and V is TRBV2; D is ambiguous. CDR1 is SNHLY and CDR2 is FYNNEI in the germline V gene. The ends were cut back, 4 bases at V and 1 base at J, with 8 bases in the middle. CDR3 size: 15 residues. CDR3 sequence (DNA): TGTGCCAGCAGTGGTAGGGCTTCTGGGGCCAACGTCCTGACTTTC. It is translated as CASSGRASGANVLTF.

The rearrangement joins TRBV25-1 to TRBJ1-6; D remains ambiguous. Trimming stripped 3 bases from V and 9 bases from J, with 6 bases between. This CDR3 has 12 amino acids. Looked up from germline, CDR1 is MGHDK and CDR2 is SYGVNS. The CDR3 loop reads CASSDVRSPLHF. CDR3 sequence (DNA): TGTGCCAGCAGTGATGTACGTTCACCCCTCCACTTT.

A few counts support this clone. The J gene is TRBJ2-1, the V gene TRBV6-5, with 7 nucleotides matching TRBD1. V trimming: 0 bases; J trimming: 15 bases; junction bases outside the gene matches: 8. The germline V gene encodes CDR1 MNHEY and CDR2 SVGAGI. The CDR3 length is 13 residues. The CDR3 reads CASSYSHRGPAFF. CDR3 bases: TGTGCCAGCAGTTACTCGCACAGGGGTCCAGCGTTCTTC.

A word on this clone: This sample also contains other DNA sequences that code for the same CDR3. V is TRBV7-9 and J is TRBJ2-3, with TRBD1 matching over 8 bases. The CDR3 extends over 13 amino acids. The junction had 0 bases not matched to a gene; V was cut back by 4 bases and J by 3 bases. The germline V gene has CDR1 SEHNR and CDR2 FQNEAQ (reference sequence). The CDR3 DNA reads TGTGCCAGCAGCTGGGACAGGACAGATACGCAGTATTTT. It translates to CASSWDRTDTQYF.

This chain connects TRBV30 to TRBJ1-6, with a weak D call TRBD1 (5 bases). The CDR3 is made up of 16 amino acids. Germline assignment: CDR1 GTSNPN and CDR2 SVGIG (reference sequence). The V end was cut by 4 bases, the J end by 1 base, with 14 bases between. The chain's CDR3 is CAWTDGGGSYNSPLHF. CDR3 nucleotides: TGTGCCTGGACCGACGGGGGTGGGTCCTATAATTCACCCCTCCACTTT.

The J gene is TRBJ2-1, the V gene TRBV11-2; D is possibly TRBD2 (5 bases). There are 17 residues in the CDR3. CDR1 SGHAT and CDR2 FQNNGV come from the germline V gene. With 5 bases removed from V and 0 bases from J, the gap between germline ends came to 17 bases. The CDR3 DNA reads TGTGCCAGCAGCCCCTACATGGTAGGGAGCTCCTACAATGAGCAGTTCTTC. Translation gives CASSPYMVGSSYNEQFF. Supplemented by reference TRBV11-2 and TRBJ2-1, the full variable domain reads EAGVAQSPRYKIIEKRQSVAFWCNPISGHATLYWYQQILGQGPKLLIQFQNNGVVDDSQLPKDRFSAERLKGVDSTLKIQPAKLEDSAVYLCASSPYMVGSSYNEQFFGPGTRLTVL.

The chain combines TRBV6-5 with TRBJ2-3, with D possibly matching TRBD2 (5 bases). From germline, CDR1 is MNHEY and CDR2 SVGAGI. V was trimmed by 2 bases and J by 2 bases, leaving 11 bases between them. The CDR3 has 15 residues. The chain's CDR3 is CASSYGSGITDTQYF. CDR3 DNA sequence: TGTGCCAGCAGTTACGGAAGCGGCATCACAGATACGCAGTATTTT.

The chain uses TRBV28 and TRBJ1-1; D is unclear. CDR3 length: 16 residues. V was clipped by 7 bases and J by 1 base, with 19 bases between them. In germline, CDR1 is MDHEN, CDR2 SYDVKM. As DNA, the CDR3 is TGTGCCAGCACCTGGGGTTCCGGACCCTCGAACACTGAAGCTTTCTTT. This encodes CASTWGSGPSNTEAFF.

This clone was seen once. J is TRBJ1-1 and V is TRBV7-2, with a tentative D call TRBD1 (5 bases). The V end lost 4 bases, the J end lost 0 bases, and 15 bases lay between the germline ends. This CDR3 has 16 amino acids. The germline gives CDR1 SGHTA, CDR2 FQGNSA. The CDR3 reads CASSYPGSRVNTEAFF. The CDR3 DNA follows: TGTGCCAGCAGCTACCCAGGGAGTCGGGTGAACACTGAAGCTTTCTTT.

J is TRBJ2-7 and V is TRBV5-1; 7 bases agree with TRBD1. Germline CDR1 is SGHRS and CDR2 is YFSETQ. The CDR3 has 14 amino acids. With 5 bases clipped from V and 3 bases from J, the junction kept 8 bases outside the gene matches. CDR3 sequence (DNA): TGCGCCAGCAGTACTCTGGGACAGCTCTACGAGCAGTACTTC. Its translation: CASSTLGQLYEQYF.

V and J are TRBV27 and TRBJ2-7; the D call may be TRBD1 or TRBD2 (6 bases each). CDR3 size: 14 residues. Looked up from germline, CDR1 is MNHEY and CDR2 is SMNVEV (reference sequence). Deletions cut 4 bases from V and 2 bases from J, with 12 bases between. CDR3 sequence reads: CASSYGGPPYEQYF. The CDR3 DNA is TGTGCCAGCAGTTATGGGGGGCCCCCCTACGAGCAGTACTTC.

This CDR3 reads CASSFGQAQETQYF. In DNA, the CDR3 is TGTGCCAGCAGTTTCGGACAGGCCCAAGAGACCCAGTACTTC. The chain uses TRBV28 and TRBJ2-5; 7 bases are shared with TRBD1. The V gene end was trimmed by 3 bases and the J gene end by 1 base; junction bases not matched to a gene: 2. Germline CDR1 reads MDHEN; CDR2 reads SYDVKM. This CDR3 contains 14 residues.

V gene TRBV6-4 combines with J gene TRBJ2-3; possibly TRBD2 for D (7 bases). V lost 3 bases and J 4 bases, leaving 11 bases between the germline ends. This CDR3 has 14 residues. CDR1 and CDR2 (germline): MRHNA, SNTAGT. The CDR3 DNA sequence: TGTGCCAGCAGTGAATCGGGGGGCGCAGATACGCAGTATTTT. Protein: CASSESGGADTQYF.

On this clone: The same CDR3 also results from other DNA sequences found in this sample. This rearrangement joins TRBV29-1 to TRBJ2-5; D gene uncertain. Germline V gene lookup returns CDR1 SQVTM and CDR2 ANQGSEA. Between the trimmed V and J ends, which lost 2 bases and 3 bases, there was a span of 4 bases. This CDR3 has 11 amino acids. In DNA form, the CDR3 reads TGCAGCGTTGAACCAAAAGAGACCCAGTACTTC. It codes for CSVEPKETQYF.

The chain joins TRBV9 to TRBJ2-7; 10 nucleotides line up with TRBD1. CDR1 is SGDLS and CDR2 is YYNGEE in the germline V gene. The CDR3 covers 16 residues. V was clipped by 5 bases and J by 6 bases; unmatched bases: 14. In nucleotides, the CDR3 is TGTGCCAGCAGGGCCATACCGGGACAGGGGTTTGGCGAGCAGTACTTC. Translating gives CASRAIPGQGFGEQYF. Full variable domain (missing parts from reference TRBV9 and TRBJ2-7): DSGVTQTPKHLITATGQRVTLRCSPRSGDLSVYWYQQSLDQGLQFLIQYYNGEERAKGNILERFSAQQFPDLHSELNLSSLELGDSALYFCASRAIPGQGFGEQYFGPGTRLTVT.

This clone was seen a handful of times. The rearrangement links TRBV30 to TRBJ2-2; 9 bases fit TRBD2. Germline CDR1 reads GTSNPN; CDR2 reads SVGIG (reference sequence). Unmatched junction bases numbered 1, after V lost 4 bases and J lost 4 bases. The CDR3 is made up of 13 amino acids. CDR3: CAWTSGTTGELFF. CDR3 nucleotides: TGTGCCTGGACTAGCGGGACCACCGGGGAGCTGTTTTTT.

Written as DNA, the CDR3 is TGTGCCAGCAGCTTCGGACAGGGGACGCAAGAGACCCAGTACTTC. Amino acid sequence: CASSFGQGTQETQYF. V gene TRBV7-9 combines with J gene TRBJ2-5; 9 bases agree with TRBD1. The length of the CDR3 is 15 residues. Per the germline V gene, CDR1 is SEHNR and CDR2 is FQNEAQ (reference sequence). Trimming cost V 3 bases and J 2 bases; bases outside gene matches: 4.

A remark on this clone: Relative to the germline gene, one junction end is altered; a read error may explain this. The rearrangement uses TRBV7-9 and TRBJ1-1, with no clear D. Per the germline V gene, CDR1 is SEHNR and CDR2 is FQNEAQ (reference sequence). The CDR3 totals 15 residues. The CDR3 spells CASSSRVSGNPEAFF. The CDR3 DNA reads TGTGCCAGCAGCTCCCGGGTTTCGGGGAACCCTGAAGCTTTCTTT.

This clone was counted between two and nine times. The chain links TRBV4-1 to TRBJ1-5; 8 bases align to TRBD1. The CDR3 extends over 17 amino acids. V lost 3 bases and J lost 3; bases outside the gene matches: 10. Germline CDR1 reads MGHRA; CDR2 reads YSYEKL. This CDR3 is CASSHDTGGFSNQPQHF. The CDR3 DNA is TGCGCCAGCAGCCATGACACAGGGGGGTTTTCCAATCAGCCCCAGCATTTT.

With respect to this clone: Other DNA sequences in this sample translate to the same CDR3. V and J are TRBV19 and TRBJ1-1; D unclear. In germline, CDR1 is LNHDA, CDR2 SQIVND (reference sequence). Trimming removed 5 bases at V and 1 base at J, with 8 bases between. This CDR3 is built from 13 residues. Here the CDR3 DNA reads TGTGCCAGTAGTTCAGTGGCGAACACTGAAGCTTTCTTT. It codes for CASSSVANTEAFF.

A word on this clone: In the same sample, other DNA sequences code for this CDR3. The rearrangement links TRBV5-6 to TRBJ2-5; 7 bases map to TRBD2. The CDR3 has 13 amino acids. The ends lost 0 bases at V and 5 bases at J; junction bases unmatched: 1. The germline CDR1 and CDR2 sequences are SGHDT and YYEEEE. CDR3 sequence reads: CASSLGSGETQYF. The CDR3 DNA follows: TGTGCCAGCAGCTTGGGTAGCGGGGAGACCCAGTACTTC.

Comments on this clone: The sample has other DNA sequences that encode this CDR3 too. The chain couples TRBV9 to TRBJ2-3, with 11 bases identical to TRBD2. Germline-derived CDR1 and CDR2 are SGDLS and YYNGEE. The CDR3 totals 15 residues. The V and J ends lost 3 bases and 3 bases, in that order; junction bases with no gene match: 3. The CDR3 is CASSATSGTTDTQYF. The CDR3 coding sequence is TGTGCCAGCAGCGCGACTAGCGGGACTACAGATACGCAGTATTTT.

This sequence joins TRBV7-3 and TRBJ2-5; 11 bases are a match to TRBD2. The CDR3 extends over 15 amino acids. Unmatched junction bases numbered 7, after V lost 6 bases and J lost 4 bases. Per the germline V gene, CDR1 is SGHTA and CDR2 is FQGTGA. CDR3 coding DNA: TGTGCCAGCAGACGTAGCGGGGGGGCCGTAGAGACCCAGTACTTC. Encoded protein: CASRRSGGAVETQYF.

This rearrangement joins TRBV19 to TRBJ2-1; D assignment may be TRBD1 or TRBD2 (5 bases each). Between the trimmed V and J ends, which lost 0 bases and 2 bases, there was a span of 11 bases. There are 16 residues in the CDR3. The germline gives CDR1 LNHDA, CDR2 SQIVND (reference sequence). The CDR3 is CASSIDTGPPYNEQFF. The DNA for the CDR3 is TGTGCCAGTAGTATAGATACGGGGCCGCCCTACAATGAGCAGTTCTTC.

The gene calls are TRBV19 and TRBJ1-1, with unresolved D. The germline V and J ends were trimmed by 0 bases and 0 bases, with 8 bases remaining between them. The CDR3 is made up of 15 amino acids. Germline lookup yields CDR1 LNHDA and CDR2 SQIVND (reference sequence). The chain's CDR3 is CASSIDASVNTEAFF. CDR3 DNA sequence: TGTGCCAGTAGTATAGATGCTTCAGTGAACACTGAAGCTTTCTTT.

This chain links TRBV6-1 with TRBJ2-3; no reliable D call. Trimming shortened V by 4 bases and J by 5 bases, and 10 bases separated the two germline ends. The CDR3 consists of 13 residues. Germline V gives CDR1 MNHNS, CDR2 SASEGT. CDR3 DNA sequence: TGTGCCAGCAGTGGAAGGGCGAAAGATACGCAGTATTTT. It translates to CASSGRAKDTQYF.